This T cell receptor (beta chain) was found in a study of blood T cell repertoires in COVID-19. CDR1 LGHDT and CDR2 YNNKEL come from the germline V gene (reference sequence). This CDR3 contains 13 residues. The V end was cut by 5 bases, the J end by 2 bases, with 9 bases between. Here immunoSEQ multiplex PCR was the method, and the copy in TCRdb shows in-frame clones only, minus some. The sample contains fewer than 70,000 clones, about four fifths of which appear only once. J is TRBJ1-2 and V is TRBV3-1 (or the pseudogene TRBV3-2), with D possibly matching TRBD1 (5 bases). The receptor's source is a woman aged 80 or over with acute or convalescent COVID-19. Sequenced input: peripheral blood. The CDR3 DNA follows: TGTGCCAGCAGCAAACAGGAGAACTATGGCTACACCTTC. It specifies CASSKQENYGYTF.